The T cell receptor beta chain described here comes from a study of lymphopenia after photon versus proton radiotherapy. Comment on this clone: The target antigen is unknown.

This CDR3 is built from 18 residues. Germline V gene lookup returns CDR1 SGHNT and CDR2 YYREEE (reference sequence). Profiling relied on immunoSEQ multiplex PCR, and the TCRdb table lists in-frame clones only, not all of them. The data show tens of thousands of clones, around 90% seen once. Study conclusions and caveats: Proton therapy kept repertoires fairly stable, unlike photons, which gained effector/memory cells. Authors raise, but do not show, better survival with proton therapy. A bigger post-nadir fall in TCR diversity correlated inversely with survival time in deceased patients.

The sequence was obtained from a man older than 75 with esophageal cancer. The source material was peripheral blood, sampled from a patient treated with proton-based radiotherapy. The chain uses TRBV5-4 and TRBJ2-5; 13 nucleotides match TRBD2. Gene TRBJ2-7 matches the end of the DNA better, so the J call may be wrong. CDR3 loop: CASSSPQRLAGGTYEQYF. CDR3 nucleotide sequence: TGTGCCAGCAGCTCACCTCAAAGACTAGCGGGAGGAACCTACGAGCAGTACTTC.